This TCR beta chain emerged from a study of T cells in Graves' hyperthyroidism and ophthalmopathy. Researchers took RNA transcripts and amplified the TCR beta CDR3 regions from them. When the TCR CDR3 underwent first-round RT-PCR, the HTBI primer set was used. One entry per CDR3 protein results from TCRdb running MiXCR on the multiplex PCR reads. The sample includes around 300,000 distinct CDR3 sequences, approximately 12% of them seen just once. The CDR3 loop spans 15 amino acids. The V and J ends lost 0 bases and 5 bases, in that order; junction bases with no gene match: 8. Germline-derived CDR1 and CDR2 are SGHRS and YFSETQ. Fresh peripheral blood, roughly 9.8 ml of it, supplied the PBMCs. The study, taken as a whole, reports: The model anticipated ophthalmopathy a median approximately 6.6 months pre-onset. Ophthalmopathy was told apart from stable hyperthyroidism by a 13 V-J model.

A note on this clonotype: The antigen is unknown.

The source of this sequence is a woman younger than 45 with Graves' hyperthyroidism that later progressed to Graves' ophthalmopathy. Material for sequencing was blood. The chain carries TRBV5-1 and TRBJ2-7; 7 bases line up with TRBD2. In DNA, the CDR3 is TGCGCCAGCAGCTTGGAAGCGGGATCGATAAACGAGCAGTACTTC. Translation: CASSLEAGSINEQYF.